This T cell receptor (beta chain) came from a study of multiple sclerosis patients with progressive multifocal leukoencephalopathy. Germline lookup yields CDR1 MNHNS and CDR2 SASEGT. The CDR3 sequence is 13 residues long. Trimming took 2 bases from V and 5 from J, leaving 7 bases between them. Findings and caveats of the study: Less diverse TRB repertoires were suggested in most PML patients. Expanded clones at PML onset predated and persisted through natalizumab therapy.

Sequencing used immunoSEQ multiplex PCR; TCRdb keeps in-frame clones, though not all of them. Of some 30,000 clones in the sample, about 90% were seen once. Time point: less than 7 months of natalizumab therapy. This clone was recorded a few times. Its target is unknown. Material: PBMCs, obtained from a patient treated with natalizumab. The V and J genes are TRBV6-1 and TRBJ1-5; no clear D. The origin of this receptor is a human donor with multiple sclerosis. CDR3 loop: CASSEQDYQPQHF. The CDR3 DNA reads TGTGCCAGCAGTGAACAGGATTATCAGCCCCAGCATTTT.